These 8 T cell receptor beta chains were all obtained from the same sample, sequenced in a study of response to subunit inactivated influenza vaccine. TCRdb ran MiXCR on the RT-PCR reads and lists one entry per CDR3 protein. The sample includes 450,000 to 600,000 distinct CDR3 sequences, approximately 7.8% of them seen just once. Material: PBMCs from blood, obtained less than 30 months after vaccination. The receptors here all came from a man between 45 and 75 years old who received an inactivated influenza vaccine.

V usage is TRBV7-2 and J usage is TRBJ1-2, with 7 positions matching TRBD1. The CDR3 consists of 16 residues. Germline values: CDR1 SGHTA, CDR2 FQGNSA. The V and J ends lost 3 bases and 2 bases, in that order; junction bases with no gene match: 9. CDR3 region: CASSLEPGQRNYGYTF. The CDR3 coding sequence is TGTGCCAGCAGCTTGGAGCCGGGACAGCGAAACTATGGCTACACCTTC.

Ten or more counts support this clonotype. In DNA form, the CDR3 reads TGCAGTGCTAGAGATCGCCCGGAGGGTGAAAAACTGTTTTTT. Translation: CSARDRPEGEKLFF. This chain connects TRBV20-1 to TRBJ1-4; D remains unclear. The ends were cut back, 0 bases at V and 7 bases at J, with 12 bases in the middle. Germline V gene data show CDR1 as DFQATT and CDR2 as SNEGSKA (reference sequence). This CDR3 region has 14 residues.

The rearrangement links TRBV5-1 to TRBJ1-1; D not resolved. V lost 4 bases, J lost 0 bases, and 10 bases lay in between. The germline V gene encodes CDR1 SGHRS and CDR2 YFSETQ. CDR3 length: 14 amino acids. The DNA of the CDR3 is TGCGCCAGCAGCAGAGGAGATATGAACACTGAAGCTTTCTTT. Translated, it gives CASSRGDMNTEAFF.

This clonotype showed up just a few times. The chain is built from TRBV27 and TRBJ2-3, with 16 bases aligning to TRBD2. The CDR3 sequence is 19 residues long. Germline V CDR1 and CDR2: MNHEY, SMNVEV (reference sequence). Losses at the gene ends were 5 bases for V and 2 bases for J; bases not matched to a gene: 10. In DNA, the CDR3 is TGTGCCAGCAGTCCACTGGGACTAGCGGGAGGGTGGTCCACAGATACGCAGTATTTT. This sequence encodes CASSPLGLAGGWSTDTQYF.

V and J are TRBV6-1 and TRBJ2-1; D gene uncertain. Trimming removed 6 bases at V and 0 bases at J, with 15 bases between. Germline lookup yields CDR1 MNHNS and CDR2 SASEGT. The CDR3 totals 16 residues. The DNA for the CDR3 is TGTGCCAGCAGACCCGGCTTCCCGAGCTCCTACAATGAGCAGTTCTTC. Residues: CASRPGFPSSYNEQFF.

The rearrangement links TRBV29-1 to TRBJ2-1; a weak D match, TRBD1 (5 bases). There are 12 residues in the CDR3. Germline values: CDR1 SQVTM, CDR2 ANQGSEA. Deletions cut 6 bases from V and 7 bases from J, with 13 bases between. CDR3 region: CSVAQAVNEQFF. The CDR3 region has the DNA TGCAGCGTCGCACAGGCCGTAAATGAGCAGTTCTTC.

The J gene is TRBJ2-1, the V gene TRBV11-3; D is ambiguous. The CDR3 consists of 12 residues. V gave up 3 bases and J gave up 9 bases, with 9 bases separating them. Germline CDR1 SGHNT, CDR2 YENEEA. The CDR3 loop is CASSFSPGEQFF. In DNA, the CDR3 is TGTGCCAGCAGCTTCTCCCCGGGTGAGCAGTTCTTC.

The chain joins TRBV29-1 to TRBJ2-4; D is unclear. CDR1 SQVTM and CDR2 ANQGSEA come from the germline V gene. Trimming pared 3 bases from V and 6 bases from J, leaving 9 bases between. The length of the CDR3 is 12 residues. CDR3 region: CSVDAALNIQYF. CDR3 in DNA: TGCAGCGTTGACGCAGCCCTAAACATTCAGTACTTC. Using reference TRBV29-1 and TRBJ2-4 for the parts outside the CDR3, the full variable domain is SAVISQKPSRDICQRGTSLTIQCQVDSQVTMMFWYRQQPGQSLTLIATANQGSEATYESGFVIDKFPISRPNLTFSTLTVSNMSPEDSSIYLCSVDAALNIQYFGAGTRLSVL.